This T cell receptor (beta chain) was identified in a study of T-cell reconstitution after alpha-beta-depleted transplantation in children. Study results and limitations: Alpha-beta T cells about two months after transplant reportedly derived from several hundred expanded graft clones. Surviving thymic progenitors and recipient T cells were the source of high TCRbeta diversity at day 60 in some patients. T cells produced anew were the main source of T-cell counts and diversity one year after transplant.

CDR1 SQVTM and CDR2 ANQGSEA come from the germline V gene. The junction had 13 bases not matched to a gene; V was cut back by 4 bases and J by 8 bases. The length of the CDR3 is 14 residues. This clonotype was observed at least ten times. Its antigen is still unknown. Construction of the TCRbeta library involved unique molecular identifiers. TCRdb reprocessed the PCR reads via MiXCR and lists one record per CDR3 protein. Counted here are around 300,000 distinct CDR3 sequences, around a tenth occurring once; the ten biggest clones make up around 20%. The receptor was isolated from a male patient under 10 years old who had a stem cell transplant for chronic granulomatous disease, so the T cells may come from the graft donor. The sequencing used peripheral blood, collected 180 days after TCRalphabeta/CD19-depleted stem cell transplant. The chain couples TRBV29-1 to TRBJ1-2, with TRBD1 identical over 7 bases. In nucleotides, the CDR3 is TGCAGCGTTGTAGCGGGCCAGGGGGTTTTGGGCTACACCTTC. Its translation is CSVVAGQGVLGYTF.